The next 16 T cell receptor beta chains were all read from a single sample in a study of shared clonotypes between healthy human individuals (dated by TCRdb to the early 2020s). Library preparation employed the immunoSEQ multiplex PCR assay. TCRdb carries this immuneACCESS record with in-frame sequences only. Its versions omit some clonotypes, under half of them owing to an unresolved V gene in the studies checked, with the rest unexplained. This sample holds about 1.1 million clones; 60% to 80% were observed only once. 0.89% of the sample lies in the top ten. Source material: memory CD4+ T cells from PBMCs. The cell subset or site label here, explained by the study, means: CD45RA-negative fraction. The receptors come from a man between 18 and 35 years old in good health. Some clones in this sample may be carry-over from other donors' samples.

This chain uses TRBV4-1 with TRBJ1-5, with a weak D call TRBD1 (5 bases). The CDR3 loop spans 14 amino acids. CDR1 MGHRA and CDR2 YSYEKL come from the germline V gene. V lost 1 base, J lost 6 bases, and 10 bases lay in between. CDR3 DNA: TGCGCCAGCAGCCAAGCACAGGAACTTCAGCCCCAGCATTTT. Protein product: CASSQAQELQPQHF.

This clone was detected once. The CDR3 reads CASSRGGGEQFF. DNA of the CDR3: TGTGCCAGCAGCCGCGGGGGAGGAGAGCAGTTCTTC. J is TRBJ2-1 and V is TRBV11-3; 7 bases are shared with TRBD2. Germline V gene lookup returns CDR1 SGHNT and CDR2 YENEEA. CDR3 length: 12 amino acids. The ends lost 5 bases at V and 10 bases at J; junction bases unmatched: 5.

This clone came up a few times. The chain has TRBV18 and TRBJ2-3, with 7 bases lining up with TRBD1. The V segment lost 3 bases and the J segment 4 bases; nucleotides outside the gene matches: 10. The CDR3 has 16 residues. Germline CDR1 and CDR2: KGHSH and LQKENI. The CDR3 spells CASSPITGVVADTQYF. The DNA for the CDR3 is TGTGCCAGCTCACCTATAACAGGGGTCGTCGCAGATACGCAGTATTTT.

This clone is a singleton in its sample. DNA of the CDR3: TGTGCCAGCAGTCTACGGACTAGCCGGGAGCAGTACTTC. This sequence encodes CASSLRTSREQYF. The V call is TRBV27, the J call TRBJ2-7; 8 bases fit TRBD2. V shed 5 bases and J 7 bases; nucleotides not matched to a gene: 7. The CDR3 is 13 residues long. CDR1 is MNHEY and CDR2 is SMNVEV in the germline V gene (reference sequence).

This chain joins TRBV5-1 and TRBJ2-5; 9 bases match TRBD1. This CDR3 is 16 amino acids long. CDR1 is SGHRS, CDR2 YFSETQ, per germline. With 1 base clipped from V and 2 bases from J, the junction kept 6 bases outside the gene matches. CDR3 residues: CASSLSLGTGQETQYF. The CDR3 DNA sequence: TGCGCCAGCAGCTTGTCGTTAGGGACAGGGCAAGAGACCCAGTACTTC.

The gene calls are TRBV6-1 and TRBJ2-5; 9 bases match TRBD1. The CDR3 contains 16 residues. The junction had 10 bases not matched to a gene; V was cut back by 3 bases and J by 5 bases. Germline loops: CDR1 MNHNS, CDR2 SASEGT. The chain's CDR3 is CASSDFPDRGVETQYF. The DNA for the CDR3 is TGTGCCAGCAGTGACTTCCCGGACAGGGGTGTGGAGACCCAGTACTTC.

The chain has TRBV7-2 and TRBJ2-4, with D possibly being TRBD2 (7 bases). Per germline, CDR1 SGHTA and CDR2 FQGNSA. With 7 bases removed from V and 6 bases from J, the gap between germline ends came to 16 bases. The CDR3 loop spans 14 amino acids. This CDR3 is CASTQPGGINIQYF. CDR3 sequence (DNA): TGTGCCAGCACCCAACCGGGGGGCATAAACATTCAGTACTTC.

The chain joins TRBV15 to TRBJ1-4, with D possibly being TRBD1 (6 bases). Trimming pared 0 bases from V and 8 bases from J, leaving 19 bases between. Per germline, CDR1 LNHNV and CDR2 YYDKDF (reference sequence). The CDR3 covers 17 residues. CDR3 residues: CATSRDVFGRGGEKLFF. CDR3 nucleotide sequence: TGTGCCACCAGCAGAGATGTGTTTGGCAGGGGCGGCGAAAAACTGTTTTTT.

The sample holds a few counts of this clone. The chain joins TRBV11-2 to TRBJ1-1; D is perhaps TRBD1 (5 bases). V was trimmed by 7 bases and J by 0 bases, leaving 12 bases between them. The germline V gene has CDR1 SGHAT and CDR2 FQNNGV. The CDR3 loop spans 14 amino acids. Here the CDR3 reads CASILDRLNTEAFF. In DNA form, the CDR3 reads TGTGCCAGCATCCTTGACAGATTGAACACTGAAGCTTTCTTT.

This sequence joins TRBV5-1 and TRBJ2-7; 8 nucleotides agree with TRBD2. The CDR3 sequence is 12 residues long. CDR1 SGHRS and CDR2 YFSETQ come from the germline V gene. V was clipped by 7 bases and J by 9 bases; unmatched bases: 9. In nucleotides, the CDR3 is TGCGCCAGCCGCAGCGGGGGTCTTGTGCAGTACTTC. Protein sequence: CASRSGGLVQYF.

As concerns this clone: The junction and the germline gene differ at one end; a read error may be behind it. V and J are TRBV15 and TRBJ2-5; D is undetermined. This CDR3 has 14 residues. CDR1 LNHNV and CDR2 YYDKDF come from the germline V gene (reference sequence). This chain's CDR3 is CATRRLGTQETQYF. CDR3 nucleotides: TGTGCCACCCGCAGGTTAGGAACCCAAGAGACCCAGTACTTC.

This clone is a singleton in its sample. The rearrangement uses TRBV9 and TRBJ2-3; no clear D gene. Germline CDR1 is SGDLS and CDR2 is YYNGEE. V was trimmed by 0 bases and J by 2 bases, leaving 7 bases between them. The CDR3 has 14 residues. In nucleotides, the CDR3 is TGTGCCAGCAGCGTAGATTTGGTCACAGATACGCAGTATTTT. Encoded protein: CASSVDLVTDTQYF. Full variable domain (remainder filled in from reference TRBV9 and TRBJ2-3): DSGVTQTPKHLITATGQRVTLRCSPRSGDLSVYWYQQSLDQGLQFLIQYYNGEERAKGNILERFSAQQFPDLHSELNLSSLELGDSALYFCASSVDLVTDTQYFGPGTRLTVL.

This sequence joins TRBV7-9 and TRBJ1-4; D is unclear. The CDR3 runs 14 residues. V gave up 2 bases and J gave up 5 bases, with 9 bases separating them. From germline, CDR1 is SEHNR and CDR2 FQNEAQ (reference sequence). Here the CDR3 DNA reads TGTGCCAGCAGCTTAAACCCCGAGAATGAAAAACTGTTTTTT. Translating gives CASSLNPENEKLFF.

This sequence joins TRBV7-3 and TRBJ1-2; perhaps TRBD1 as D (6 bases). Germline assignment: CDR1 SGHTA and CDR2 FQGTGA. The V end was cut by 0 bases, the J end by 2 bases, with 10 bases between. The CDR3 runs 15 residues. This CDR3 reads CASSLTGDTNYGYTF. Here the CDR3 DNA reads TGTGCCAGCAGCTTAACGGGGGACACGAACTATGGCTACACCTTC.

This sequence joins TRBV7-8 and TRBJ2-2; D gene unclear. Looked up from germline, CDR1 is SGHVS and CDR2 is FQNEAQ. The length of the CDR3 is 14 residues. The V and J ends lost 1 base and 4 bases respectively, with 7 bases between them. The CDR3 here is CASSLEWPTGELFF. The CDR3 coding sequence is TGTGCCAGCAGCTTAGAGTGGCCCACCGGGGAGCTGTTTTTT. The full variable domain, rest sourced from reference TRBV7-8 and TRBJ2-2, is GAGVSQSPRYKVAKRGQDVALRCDPISGHVSLFWYQQALGQGPEFLTYFQNEAQLDKSGLPSDRFFAERPEGSVSTLKIQRTQQEDSAVYLCASSLEWPTGELFFGEGSRLTVL.

The V gene is TRBV5-1, the J gene TRBJ2-1, with D possibly being TRBD2 (5 bases). Per germline, CDR1 SGHRS and CDR2 YFSETQ. The ends were cut back, 4 bases at V and 6 bases at J, with 14 bases in the middle. There are 14 residues in the CDR3. The DNA of the CDR3 is TGCGCCAGCAGCCCGAGCGGCGGCTTCAATGAGCAGTTCTTC. Amino acid sequence: CASSPSGGFNEQFF.